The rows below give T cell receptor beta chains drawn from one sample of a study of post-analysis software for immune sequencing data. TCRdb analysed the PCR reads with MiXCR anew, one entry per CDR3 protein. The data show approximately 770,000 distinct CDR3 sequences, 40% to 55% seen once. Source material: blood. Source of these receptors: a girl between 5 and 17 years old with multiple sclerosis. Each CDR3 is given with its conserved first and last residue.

cdr3_aa: CASSPRSGSGYNEQFF
v_call: TRBV7-9
cdr3_length: 16

cdr3_aa: CTSRGYNEQFF
v_call: TRBV7-2
cdr3_length: 11

cdr3_aa: CASSRVQGAETQYF
v_call: TRBV7-7
cdr3_length: 14

cdr3_aa: CASSLAASGRYKNIQYF
v_call: TRBV7-2
cdr3_length: 17

cdr3_aa: CASSFGGGDEQFF
v_call: TRBV7-2
cdr3_length: 13

cdr3_aa: CSARDTGTSVLSYEQYF
v_call: TRBV20-1
cdr3_length: 17

cdr3_aa: CASSLSGGEDTQYF
v_call: TRBV5-1
cdr3_length: 14

cdr3_aa: CASSQSLAGLSSGEQFF
v_call: TRBV4-3
cdr3_length: 17

cdr3_aa: CASSRPGDEEEKLFF
v_call: TRBV12-3/TRBV12-4
cdr3_length: 15

cdr3_aa: CASSRPGDTEAFF
v_call: TRBV27
cdr3_length: 13

cdr3_aa: CASSPGQLRGYGYTF
v_call: TRBV14
cdr3_length: 15

cdr3_aa: CASSRNTGWTEAFF
v_call: TRBV3-1
cdr3_length: 14

cdr3_aa: CAHRGGLNTEAFF
v_call: TRBV6-1
cdr3_length: 13

cdr3_aa: CASNPISGLNGYTF
v_call: TRBV12-3/TRBV12-4
cdr3_length: 14

cdr3_aa: CSARDNRFRGGYTF
v_call: TRBV20-1
cdr3_length: 14